This passage covers 7 T cell receptor beta chains from one sample sequenced in a study of human T cells and chemical hapten exposure (dated by TCRdb to the early 2020s). To prepare the library, RACE was applied. Sequencing used a NextSeq 500. TCRdb trimmed the raw reads at Q25, called clones with MiXCR and kept productive beta chains. Rows matching on CDR3 protein sequence are summarized as one entry with the most common DNA and genes. The sample table holds more than 250,000 distinct CDR3 sequences, of which over 7.5% were seen once. Roughly 1.2% of the sample comes from the top ten. The intended sense of this specimen's time point label: pre-sensitization, week 0. The treatment or condition label on this specimen signifies: therapeutic diphenylcyclopropenone sensitization with weekly scalp DPC. Sequenced here: whole blood, sampled in connection with sensitization to the hapten diphenylcyclopropenone (DPC). These receptor sequences come from a man younger than 35 with alopecia areata. Some clones in this sample may be carry-over from other donors' samples.

This clonotype was detected a few times. CDR3 residues: CASRTSGNYEQYF. Written as DNA, the CDR3 is TGTGCCAGTAGAACTAGCGGGAACTACGAGCAGTACTTC. The chain has TRBV19 and TRBJ2-7; 10 nucleotides agree with TRBD2. CDR1 is LNHDA, CDR2 SQIVND, per germline (reference sequence). This CDR3 contains 13 residues. V gave up 6 bases and J gave up 3 bases; unmatched junction bases: 2.

V gene TRBV6-2 or TRBV6-3 combines with J gene TRBJ2-3, with D uncertain. The V end lost 6 bases, the J end lost 4 bases, and 11 bases lay between the germline ends. From germline, CDR1 is MNHEY and CDR2 SVGEGT. This CDR3 has 13 residues. In DNA form, the CDR3 reads TGTGCCAGCAGCTCCCCCGATGCAGATACGCAGTATTTT. The encoded protein is CASSSPDADTQYF.

This clonotype was observed a few times. The chain employs TRBV27 and TRBJ2-1; either TRBD1 or TRBD2 may supply D (5 bases each). The ends were cut back, 3 bases at V and 4 bases at J, with 13 bases in the middle. The CDR3 is 15 amino acids. CDR1 and CDR2 from the germline V gene are MNHEY and SMNVEV (reference sequence). The CDR3 is CASSLGPRSYNEQFF. The DNA of the CDR3 is TGTGCCAGCAGTTTGGGACCGAGGTCTTACAATGAGCAGTTCTTC.

This clonotype has at least ten counts. This chain joins TRBV20-1 and TRBJ1-5; maybe TRBD1 (5 bases). Trimming removed 6 bases from V and 2 bases from J, with 11 bases in between. The CDR3 is made up of 13 amino acids. CDR1 is DFQATT and CDR2 is SNEGSKA in the germline V gene (reference sequence). Written as DNA, the CDR3 is TGCAGTGCGCCCGTGACAGGCAATCAGCCCCAGCATTTT. Protein product: CSAPVTGNQPQHF.

This clonotype has only a few counts. The rearrangement uses TRBV25-1 and TRBJ2-7; D is possibly TRBD1 or TRBD2 (5 bases each). The germline CDR1 and CDR2 sequences are MGHDK and SYGVNS. V gave up 3 bases and J gave up 2 bases, with 14 bases separating them. This CDR3 is built from 15 residues. This chain's CDR3 is CASSDEGTATYEQYF. Here the CDR3 DNA reads TGTGCCAGCAGTGATGAAGGGACGGCGACCTACGAGCAGTACTTC.

V and J are TRBV20-1 and TRBJ1-5; perhaps TRBD1 as D (5 bases). The CDR3 length is 14 residues. The germline V gene encodes CDR1 DFQATT and CDR2 SNEGSKA (reference sequence). V was shortened by 4 bases and J by 9 bases, with 19 bases between the two germline ends. The CDR3 coding sequence is TGCAGTGCTACCCCCGGGAGGGGACTGTCGCCCCAGCATTTT. Translating gives CSATPGRGLSPQHF.

The J gene is TRBJ2-7, the V gene TRBV28, with TRBD1 identical over 7 bases. Germline CDR1 reads MDHEN; CDR2 reads SYDVKM. Losses at the gene ends were 6 bases for V and 2 bases for J; bases not matched to a gene: 4. This CDR3 is 13 amino acids long. CDR3 sequence: CASRRTGAYEQYF. CDR3 coding DNA: TGTGCCAGCAGGAGGACAGGAGCCTACGAGCAGTACTTC.